This TCR beta chain was observed in a study of shared clonotypes between healthy human individuals. Study-level findings and limits: Sampling used blood alone; tissue repertoires probably differ. Across subsets, estimated richness was generally greater for naive than for memory populations.

The CDR3 is made up of 13 amino acids. Germline V lookup: CDR1 SGHTA, CDR2 FQGTGA. V was shortened by 3 bases and J by 1 base, with 6 bases between the two germline ends. The assay used deep level. Assay used: immunoSEQ multiplex PCR; TCRdb lists only in-frame clones, some missing. The sample lists around 1,000,000 clones; 60% to 80% were seen once. As concerns this clone: Its antigen is not known.

J is TRBJ2-5 and V is TRBV7-3; D remains ambiguous. The source of this sequence is a man younger than 30 in good health. Some clones in this sample may be carry-over from other donors' samples. Sequencing was carried out using memory CD4+ T cells from PBMCs. Subset reported: CD45RA-negative fraction. The CDR3, as DNA: TGTGCCAGCAGCTTTAGCCCCCAAGAGACCCAGTACTTC. It yields the protein CASSFSPQETQYF. Combining the CDR3 with reference TRBV7-3 and TRBJ2-5 gives the whole variable domain GAGVSQTPSNKVTEKGKYVELRCDPISGHTALYWYRQSLGQGPEFLIYFQGTGAADDSGLPNDRFFAVRPEGSVSTLKIQRTERGDSAVYLCASSFSPQETQYFGPGTRLLVL.